The entry below describes one T cell receptor beta chain. Which antigen it targets is not known. No much larger clone is present one base from it, and per-base qualities are unavailable. At one collaborating source in Seattle, patients were enrolled during active infection and were followed longitudinally through the course of disease. Whole blood was collected in K2EDTA tubes by collaborating institutions according to the institutions' own protocols. For TCRbeta analysis, collaborator samples were shipped as frozen whole blood, as isolated PBMCs, or as DNA extracted from either sample type. The sample belongs to a study of blood T cell repertoires in COVID-19 (dated by TCRdb to the early 2020s). In the study overall: Samples covering the acute and convalescent phases of COVID-19 were provided by collaborators in the United States, Italy and Spain. The prospective study material was composed of cDNA or gDNA derived from T cells, B-cell-depleted T cells, or PBMCs. Subjects who had been exposed to COVID-19, were actively infected with it, or had recovered from it provided the deeply sampled blood TCRbeta repertoires that made up the dataset. A freely available public database, intended as a resource for researchers studying the immune response to SARS-CoV-2, is where the repertoires were released. The samples were drawn from two sources: the first 160 participants of the ongoing ImmuneRACE study, and 950 to 1,500 subjects contributed by 6 global collaborators. A de-identified subject ID, COVID-19 status, age in years and sex were almost always included in the sample metadata. HLA class I and class II types, where available, came from metadata supplied by the sample provider rather than from assay-based typing. Results and caveats for the whole study, not just this receptor: The amount of clinical and demographic metadata varied by source and participant and was provided uncurated.

The immunoSEQ Assay, a bias-controlled multiplex PCR, was used to amplify TCRbeta CDR3 regions from genomic DNA. The original pipeline was this. Within the assay, amplification of reference gene primers was used to estimate how many nucleated cells each sample contained. Sequence reads were collapsed and filtered to measure the absolute abundance of every unique TCRbeta CDR3 rearrangement. For each sample, productive Simpson clonality was calculated as the square root of Simpson's diversity index over productive rearrangements. TCRdb provides this immuneACCESS table in a form limited to in-frame rearrangements. Some clones are lacking; in checked studies, under half of them reflect an unresolved V gene, and why the rest are absent is not known. V and J calls and clone size are given by that table; D and trimming were obtained from the DNA. The sample profile shows a few hundred thousand clones; 89% of them were found once. The ten biggest clones cover approximately 3% of the sample.

The germline V end is reduced by 1 base and the J end by 1 base; junction bases left unmatched: 13. Spanning cysteine to phenylalanine, the CDR3 consists of 19 amino acids. The CDR3 DNA has 57 bases and is translated from base 1. From a lookup of the germline V gene (reference sequence), CDR1 and CDR2 are LGHDT and YNNKEL. The clonotype originates from a woman younger than 45 with COVID-19, enrolled during active disease. Sequenced: peripheral blood. The V and J genes are TRBV3-1 (or the pseudogene TRBV3-2) and TRBJ2-1, and 7 junction bases match TRBD2. The CDR3 sequence is CASSQARTRELNSYNEQFF. The DNA sequence is as follows: TGTGCCAGCAGCCAAGCGAGGACTAGAGAACTAAATTCCTACAATGAGCAGTTCTTC.